This T cell receptor (beta chain) appears in the sequencing data of a study of human T cells and chemical hapten exposure. The overall study: All through the approximately 24-week study, the scalp of each patient received diphenylcyclopropenone doses weekly.

In its sample, this clonotype was seen a few times. Its antigen is as yet unknown. With V trimmed by 6 bases and J by 2 bases, 13 bases remained unmatched. This CDR3 contains 16 residues. CDR1 is MGHRA and CDR2 is YSYEKL in the germline V gene. Study results and caveats: Large CDR3 similarity clusters arose significantly more often from expanded TCRs than from controls.

During construction of the library, unique molecular identifiers were attached to individual cDNA molecules for quantitative, reproducible TCR counting. One entry per CDR3 protein, called by TCRdb with MiXCR from the RACE reads. The sample contains 80,000 to 95,000 distinct CDR3 sequences, roughly 8.8% of which appear only once. Specified time point: pre-sensitization, week 0. The treatment is: therapeutic diphenylcyclopropenone sensitization with weekly scalp DPC. This TCR was recovered from a woman aged 40 to 55 with alopecia areata. Some clones in this sample may be carry-over from other donors' samples. The specimen was whole blood, collected in connection with sensitization to the hapten diphenylcyclopropenone (DPC). The chain has TRBV4-1 and TRBJ2-7; TRBD2 agrees at 7 bases. CDR3 residues: CASSPLGLADTYEQYF. DNA for the CDR3: TGCGCCAGCAGTCCCCTGGGGCTAGCGGATACCTACGAGCAGTACTTC.